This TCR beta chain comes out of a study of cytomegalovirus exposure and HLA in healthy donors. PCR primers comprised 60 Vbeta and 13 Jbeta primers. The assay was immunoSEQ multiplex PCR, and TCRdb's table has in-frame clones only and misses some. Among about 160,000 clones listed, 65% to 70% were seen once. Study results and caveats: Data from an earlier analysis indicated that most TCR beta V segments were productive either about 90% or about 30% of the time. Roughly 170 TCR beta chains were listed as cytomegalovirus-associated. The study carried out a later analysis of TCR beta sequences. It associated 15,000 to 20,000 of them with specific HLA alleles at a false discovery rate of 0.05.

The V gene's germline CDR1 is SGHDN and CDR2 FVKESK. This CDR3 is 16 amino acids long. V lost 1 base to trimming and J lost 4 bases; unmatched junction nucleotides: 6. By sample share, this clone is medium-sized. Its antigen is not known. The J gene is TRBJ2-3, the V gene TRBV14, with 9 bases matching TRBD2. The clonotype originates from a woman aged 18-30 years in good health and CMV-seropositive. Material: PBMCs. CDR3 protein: CASSQGAAGGPDTQYF. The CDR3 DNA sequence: TGTGCCAGCAGCCAAGGAGCAGCGGGGGGTCCAGATACGCAGTATTTT. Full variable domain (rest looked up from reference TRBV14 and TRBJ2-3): EAGVTQFPSHSVIEKGQTVTLRCDPISGHDNLYWYRRVMGKEIKFLLHFVKESKQDESGMPNNRFLAERTGGTYSTLKVQPAELEDSGVYFCASSQGAAGGPDTQYFGPGTRLTVL.